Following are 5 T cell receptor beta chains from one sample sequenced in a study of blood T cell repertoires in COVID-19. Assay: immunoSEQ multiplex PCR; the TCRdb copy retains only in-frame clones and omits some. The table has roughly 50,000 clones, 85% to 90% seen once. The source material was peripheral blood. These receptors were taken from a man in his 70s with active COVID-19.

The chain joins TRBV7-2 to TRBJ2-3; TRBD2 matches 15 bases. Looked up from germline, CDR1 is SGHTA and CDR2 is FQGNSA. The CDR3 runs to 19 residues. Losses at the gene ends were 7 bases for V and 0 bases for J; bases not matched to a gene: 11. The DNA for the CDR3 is TGTGCCAGCACCCCTTTGGGAGGACTAGCGGGGGGGAGCACAGATACGCAGTATTTT. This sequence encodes CASTPLGGLAGGSTDTQYF.

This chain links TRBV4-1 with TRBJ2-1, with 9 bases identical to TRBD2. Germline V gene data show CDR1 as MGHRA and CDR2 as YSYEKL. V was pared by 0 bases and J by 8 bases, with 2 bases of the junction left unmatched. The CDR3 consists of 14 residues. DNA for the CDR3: TGCGCCAGCAGCCAAGATGCTAGCGGGGATGAGCAGTTCTTC. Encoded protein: CASSQDASGDEQFF.

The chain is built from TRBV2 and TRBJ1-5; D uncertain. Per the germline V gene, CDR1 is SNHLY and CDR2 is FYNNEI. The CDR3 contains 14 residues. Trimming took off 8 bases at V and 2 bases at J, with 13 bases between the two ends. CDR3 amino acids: CASAAESGNQPQHF. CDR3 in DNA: TGTGCCAGCGCCGCGGAGAGTGGCAATCAGCCCCAGCATTTT.

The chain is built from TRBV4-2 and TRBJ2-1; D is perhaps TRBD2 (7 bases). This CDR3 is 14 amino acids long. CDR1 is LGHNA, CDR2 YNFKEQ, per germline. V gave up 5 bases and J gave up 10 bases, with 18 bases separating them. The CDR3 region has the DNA TGTGCCAGCAGCTCTGGGAGGGGGGCGAGGGAGCAGTTCTTC. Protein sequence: CASSSGRGAREQFF.

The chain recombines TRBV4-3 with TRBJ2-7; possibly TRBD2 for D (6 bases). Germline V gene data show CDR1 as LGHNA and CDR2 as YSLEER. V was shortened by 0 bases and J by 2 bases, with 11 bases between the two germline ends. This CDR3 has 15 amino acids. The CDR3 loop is CASSQDLWGAYEQYF. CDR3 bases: TGCGCCAGCAGCCAAGATCTTTGGGGGGCCTACGAGCAGTACTTC.